The next 17 T cell receptor beta chains were all read from a single sample in a study of beta chain features in type 1 diabetes. The study reverse transcribed the entire isolated RNA, so it sequenced expressed TCRB transcripts. The assay was immunoSEQ multiplex PCR, and TCRdb's table has in-frame clones only and misses some. The sample records 680,000 or so clones, around 15% being singletons. The sample was naive CD4+ T cells from blood. Source of these receptors: a man aged 18 to 30 in good health.

A few counts support this clone. This rearrangement joins TRBV7-9 to TRBJ2-5, with D uncertain. This CDR3 contains 13 residues. Trimming removed 3 bases from V and 5 bases from J, with 10 bases in between. Per the germline V gene, CDR1 is SEHNR and CDR2 is FQNEAQ (reference sequence). The CDR3 DNA reads TGTGCCAGCAGCTTTTCGGGTTGGGAGACCCAGTACTTC. Translating gives CASSFSGWETQYF.

This clone was found a few times. The chain recombines TRBV9 with TRBJ2-6; 9 bases are a match to TRBD1. The trim removed 7 bases at V and 4 bases at J, leaving 9 bases unmatched. Germline CDR1 and CDR2: SGDLS and YYNGEE. This CDR3 has 16 amino acids. This CDR3 reads CASSRDRDSGANVLTF. DNA of the CDR3: TGTGCCAGCTCCCGGGACAGGGACTCCGGGGCCAACGTCCTGACTTTC.

This sequence joins TRBV7-9 and TRBJ2-1, with D tentatively TRBD1 or TRBD2 (5 bases each). The length of the CDR3 is 15 residues. CDR1 is SEHNR, CDR2 FQNEAQ, per germline (reference sequence). V lost 2 bases and J lost 12, with 20 bases in between. This CDR3 reads CASSLYRDPNPPQFF. The CDR3 DNA reads as TGTGCCAGCAGCTTATACCGGGACCCTAACCCCCCGCAGTTCTTC.

The chain has TRBV28 and TRBJ2-3; either TRBD1 or TRBD2 may fit D (7 bases each). This CDR3 region has 16 residues. In germline, CDR1 is MDHEN, CDR2 SYDVKM. V was cut by 5 bases and J by 3 bases, with 18 bases left in between. CDR3 nucleotide sequence: TGTGCCAGCAGTCGCCCGACAGGGAGGGCTACAGATACGCAGTATTTT. Protein: CASSRPTGRATDTQYF.

V gene TRBV2 combines with J gene TRBJ2-3; tentatively, D is TRBD2 (5 bases). The CDR3 sequence is 15 residues long. V was shortened by 1 base and J by 4 bases, with 12 bases between the two germline ends. Germline CDR1 and CDR2: SNHLY and FYNNEI. The CDR3 here is CASSEVGGIADTQYF. CDR3 bases: TGTGCCAGCAGTGAAGTAGGAGGCATCGCAGATACGCAGTATTTT.

The rearrangement links TRBV9 to TRBJ2-7; D might be TRBD1 or TRBD2, each matching 5 bases. The V gene lost 0 bases and the J gene lost 2 bases, with 12 bases spanning the gap. Per the germline V gene, CDR1 is SGDLS and CDR2 is YYNGEE. The CDR3 covers 15 residues. CDR3 residues: CASSVAGTSAYEQYF. CDR3 sequence (DNA): TGTGCCAGCAGCGTAGCAGGGACCAGCGCCTACGAGCAGTACTTC. Full variable domain (outside the CDR3, taken from reference TRBV9 and TRBJ2-7): DSGVTQTPKHLITATGQRVTLRCSPRSGDLSVYWYQQSLDQGLQFLIQYYNGEERAKGNILERFSAQQFPDLHSELNLSSLELGDSALYFCASSVAGTSAYEQYFGPGTRLTVT.

Turning to this clone: Other nucleotide sequences from this sample produce the same CDR3. The chain couples TRBV28 to TRBJ1-3; D gene ambiguous. The CDR3 has 12 amino acids. Trimming left V 4 bases short and J 3 bases short, with 4 bases between. CDR1 is MDHEN and CDR2 is SYDVKM in the germline V gene. The CDR3 DNA is TGTGCCAGCAGTTCACTTGGAAACACCATATATTTT. It yields the protein CASSSLGNTIYF.

This clone was detected only a few times. The genes are TRBV9 and TRBJ2-3; D uncertain. The CDR3 has 15 amino acids. The V and J ends lost 7 bases and 2 bases respectively, with 17 bases between them. Germline CDR1 is SGDLS and CDR2 is YYNGEE. The CDR3 bases are TGTGCCAGCTCCTATCTTCCCCGACCCACAGATACGCAGTATTTT. Its protein product is CASSYLPRPTDTQYF.

This clone was picked up a small number of times. V gene TRBV7-9 combines with J gene TRBJ2-7; 8 bases are a match to TRBD1. CDR3 size: 16 residues. Germline V lookup: CDR1 SEHNR, CDR2 FQNEAQ (reference sequence). Trimming removed 2 bases from V and 1 base from J; junction bases left unmatched: 7. The CDR3: CASSLSGTGRSYEQYF. The CDR3 DNA is TGTGCCAGCAGCTTATCGGGGACAGGAAGATCCTACGAGCAGTACTTC.

This clone was seen a few times. The chain uses TRBV30 and TRBJ1-2; D unclear. The CDR3 length is 13 residues. Trimming stripped 5 bases from V and 8 bases from J, with 18 bases between. Germline V gene data show CDR1 as GTSNPN and CDR2 as SVGIG (reference sequence). The CDR3: CAWGSLGSIGYTF. CDR3 DNA sequence: TGTGCCTGGGGATCCCTCGGGTCAATCGGCTACACCTTC.

The chain joins TRBV28 to TRBJ2-1; maybe TRBD1 (6 bases). The CDR3 is 16 amino acids. Trimming stripped 8 bases from V and 2 bases from J, with 19 bases between. Per germline, CDR1 MDHEN and CDR2 SYDVKM. CDR3 amino acids: CASGSGAQGTYNEQFF. The CDR3 nucleotides are TGTGCCAGCGGATCCGGGGCACAGGGTACCTACAATGAGCAGTTCTTC.

The chain is built from TRBV4-3 and TRBJ1-2, with D unclear. Germline lookup yields CDR1 LGHNA and CDR2 YSLEER. The germline V and J ends were trimmed by 3 bases and 3 bases, with 11 bases remaining between them. The CDR3 has 14 residues. CDR3 amino acids: CASSHLTRDYGYTF. The CDR3 region has the DNA TGCGCCAGCAGCCATCTGACCCGAGACTATGGCTACACCTTC.

CDR3 nucleotide sequence: TGTGCCAGCAGGACCCTCTGGTACGAGCAGTACTTC. This translates into CASRTLWYEQYF. The genes are TRBV28 and TRBJ2-7; D is ambiguous. Trimming left V 6 bases short and J 4 bases short, with 10 bases between. Germline values: CDR1 MDHEN, CDR2 SYDVKM. The CDR3 consists of 12 residues.

The table lists this clone with a few counts. The V call is TRBV7-2, the J call TRBJ1-1; D not certain. Germline CDR1 reads SGHTA; CDR2 reads FQGNSA. CDR3 length: 12 residues. Trimming pared 1 base from V and 11 bases from J, leaving 11 bases between. CDR3 in amino acids: CASSLGMFRAFF. The CDR3 DNA sequence: TGTGCCAGCAGCTTAGGCATGTTTCGGGCTTTCTTT.

The rearrangement links TRBV6-5 to TRBJ2-1, with D tentatively TRBD2 (6 bases). The germline CDR1 and CDR2 sequences are MNHEY and SVGAGI. The CDR3 is 13 amino acids. V lost 2 bases, J lost 7 bases, and 9 bases lay in between. This CDR3 reads CASSYGAGNEQFF. DNA for the CDR3: TGTGCCAGCAGTTACGGGGCGGGGAATGAGCAGTTCTTC.

This chain joins TRBV7-9 and TRBJ2-1, with a possible D match to TRBD2 (5 bases). This CDR3 has 16 amino acids. V lost 2 bases and J lost 3, with 14 bases in between. CDR1 is SEHNR and CDR2 is FQNEAQ in the germline V gene (reference sequence). The CDR3 spells CASSLSSSGGYNEQFF. The DNA of the CDR3 is TGTGCCAGCAGCTTATCCAGCAGCGGCGGCTACAATGAGCAGTTCTTC. Full variable domain (outside the CDR3, taken from reference TRBV7-9 and TRBJ2-1): DTGVSQNPRHKITKRGQNVTFRCDPISEHNRLYWYRQTLGQGPEFLTYFQNEAQLEKSRLLSDRFSAERPKGSFSTLEIQRTEQGDSAMYLCASSLSSSGGYNEQFFGPGTRLTVL.

The chain is built from TRBV25-1 and TRBJ1-1; 10 bases are a match to TRBD1. This CDR3 is 16 amino acids long. With V trimmed by 4 bases and J by 0 bases, 5 bases remained unmatched. Germline CDR1 reads MGHDK; CDR2 reads SYGVNS. CDR3 sequence (DNA): TGTGCCAGCAGTGGACCCGGGACAGGGGTGAACACTGAAGCTTTCTTT. The encoded protein is CASSGPGTGVNTEAFF.